This T cell receptor beta chain is drawn from a study of blood T cell repertoires in COVID-19 (dated by TCRdb to the early 2020s). The study in broad terms: Collaborator samples came from the United States, Italy and Spain and covered acute and convalescent phases of COVID-19. A freely available public database, intended as a resource for researchers studying the immune response to SARS-CoV-2, is where the repertoires were released. The sample metadata nearly always contained a de-identified subject ID, COVID-19 status, age in years and sex. The dataset comprised deeply sampled blood TCRbeta repertoires from subjects exposed to, actively infected with, or recovered from COVID-19. Where available, HLA class I and class II types were obtained from metadata supplied by the sample provider rather than from assay-based typing. Samples were obtained from the ongoing ImmuneRACE study (first 160 participants) and from 950 to 1,500 subjects provided by 6 global collaborators. The prospective study material was composed of cDNA or gDNA derived from T cells, B-cell-depleted T cells, or PBMCs.

This clone was observed a single time. The antigen this receptor binds is unknown. One base away there is no much larger clone; base qualities are not given. Looking up the germline V gene yields CDR1 SNHLY and CDR2 FYNNEI. V gives up 7 bases and J gives up 3 bases, and the segment between their germline ends measures 16 bases. From the cysteine through the phenylalanine, the CDR3 covers 15 amino acids. Left in the record is the CDR3 DNA by itself, 45 bases read in frame from the first base. In Seattle, one collaborating source enrolled patients while the infection was active and tracked those patients longitudinally over the course of disease. Each collaborating institution followed its own protocols to collect whole blood in K2EDTA tubes. Collaborator samples were shipped for TCRbeta analysis as frozen whole blood, isolated PBMCs, or DNA extracted from either sample type. Study-wide findings and limitations: Clinical and demographic metadata were provided uncurated, with the amount varying by source and participant.

The immunoSEQ Assay, a bias-controlled multiplex PCR, was used to amplify TCRbeta CDR3 regions from genomic DNA. On the study's bioinformatics: Within the assay, amplification of reference gene primers was used to estimate how many nucleated cells each sample contained. To quantify the absolute abundance of each unique TCRbeta CDR3 rearrangement, sequence reads were collapsed and filtered. For each sample, productive Simpson clonality was calculated as the square root of Simpson's diversity index across productive rearrangements. TCRdb took this table from immuneACCESS and kept in-frame rearrangements with V and J called. Such tables lack part of the clones; where checked against another copy, unresolved V genes explain under half of the gap, and the rest is unexplained. D and trimming were read from the DNA, whereas the V and J calls and clone size are those reported in that table. Present in this sample are around 250,000 clones, 90% of which were seen just once. The ten biggest clones cover 2% to 2.5% of the sample.

Material for sequencing was peripheral blood. The chain is made from TRBV2 and TRBJ1-5; the D gene is possibly TRBD1, with 5 bases matching. The sequence came from a woman aged 55-70 years with COVID-19, enrolled during active disease. The CDR3 reads as follows: CASKGTRGFNQPQHF. The DNA is as follows: TGTGCCAGCAAGGGTACAAGGGGATTCAATCAGCCCCAGCATTTT.